The sequence of this T cell receptor delta chain was determined in a study of gamma-delta chains in newborns, infants, children. Germline CDR1 is GEAIGNYY and CDR2 is EKD. This CDR3 is built from 15 residues. The ends lost 5 bases at V and 4 bases at J; junction bases unmatched: 8. This clone appeared a few times. This clone may be a read error of a much larger clone one base away. TCRdb processed the reads again with the CATT caller. The profile shows about 5,500 delta-chain clones, 0.35% to 0.5% of them singletons. This rearrangement joins TRDV2 to TRDJ1, with 11 positions matching TRDD3. Sequencing used blood. The sequence was obtained from a child who was a newborn, infant or young child, either healthy, febrile or measles-vaccinated (not recorded which). The CDR3 region is CACGLLGDKVDKLIF. The CDR3 DNA reads as TGTGCCTGTGGCCTACTGGGGGATAAGGTCGATAAACTCATCTTT.